A few counts support the clone carrying this TCR beta chain. Its antigen is undetermined. The data were obtained in a study of cytomegalovirus exposure and HLA in healthy donors. Whole-study results and caveats: There was a cluster of highly shared sequence variants that was likely a sequencing artifact. V- and J-gene trimming in TCR beta was tied to a missense DCLRE1C variant by an analysis performed later.

The PCR made use of 60 Vbeta and 13 Jbeta primers. Authors' data handling: Later reanalysis found 80 million or so unique TCR beta chains, roughly 10 million of them shared. Assay used: immunoSEQ multiplex PCR; TCRdb lists only in-frame clones, some missing. The DNA gave D and trimming, while V, J and clone size come from that table. The repertoire holds about 92,000 clones, with almost 85% as singletons. V was pared by 11 bases and J by 7 bases, with 15 bases of the junction left unmatched. This CDR3 is 14 amino acids long. CDR1 is MNHEY, CDR2 SVGAGI, per germline. This receptor was taken from a woman younger than 35 in good health and CMV-seropositive. The chain couples TRBV6-5 to TRBJ1-1; 8 nucleotides align to TRBD1. The sample was PBMCs. This chain's CDR3 is CAPRDRDRICEAFF. As DNA, the CDR3 is TGTGCCCCCAGAGACCGGGACAGGATATGTGAAGCTTTCTTT.